Shown below are 13 T cell receptor beta chains from a single sample sequenced in a study of blood T cell repertoires in COVID-19. Clones were read by immunoSEQ multiplex PCR, and TCRdb kept only the in-frame ones, dropping some. This table holds tens of thousands of clones, 70% to 85% found once. What was sequenced was peripheral blood. All receptors come from a woman in her fifties or sixties with acute or convalescent COVID-19.

The chain joins TRBV18 to TRBJ2-3; 7 nucleotides agree with TRBD2. The CDR3 length is 16 residues. CDR1 is KGHSH, CDR2 LQKENI, per germline. V was clipped by 3 bases and J by 2 bases; unmatched bases: 8. CDR3 sequence: CASSPGGRFPTDTQYF. CDR3 DNA: TGTGCCAGCTCACCGGGCGGGAGATTCCCCACAGATACGCAGTATTTT.

The chain employs TRBV2 and TRBJ1-5; 7 bases map to TRBD1. This CDR3 contains 14 residues. After removal of 6 bases from V and 7 bases from J, the junction contained 9 bases not matched to a gene. Germline V gene data show CDR1 as SNHLY and CDR2 as FYNNEI. CDR3: CASRETGALQPQHF. The CDR3 DNA sequence: TGTGCCAGCAGGGAAACAGGGGCCCTCCAGCCCCAGCATTTT.

This clone was seen a few times. J is TRBJ1-2 and V is TRBV6-5; TRBD1 agrees at 9 bases. The CDR3 consists of 14 residues. V was pared by 8 bases and J by 8 bases, with 12 bases of the junction left unmatched. From germline, CDR1 is MNHEY and CDR2 SVGAGI. The CDR3 loop is CASWGTGHLRGYTF. The CDR3 DNA follows: TGTGCCAGCTGGGGGACAGGGCACCTCCGGGGCTACACCTTC.

The V call is TRBV28, the J call TRBJ1-1, with D maybe TRBD1 (5 bases). CDR1 is MDHEN and CDR2 is SYDVKM in the germline V gene. Trimming removed 8 bases at V and 8 bases at J, with 15 bases between. The CDR3 is 12 amino acids. The CDR3 DNA reads TGTGCCAGCCGGAACTTACAGGAAGAAGCTTTCTTT. The encoded protein is CASRNLQEEAFF.

The J gene is TRBJ2-2, the V gene TRBV5-1; 14 bases agree with TRBD2. This CDR3 has 16 amino acids. Losses at the gene ends were 1 base for V and 6 bases for J; bases not matched to a gene: 2. Per germline, CDR1 SGHRS and CDR2 YFSETQ. CDR3 DNA sequence: TGCGCCAGCAGCTTGAAGACTAGCGGGGGGGCCGGGGAGCTGTTTTTT. This sequence encodes CASSLKTSGGAGELFF.

Here the CDR3 reads CASSRQRLAGGPGTGELFF. In nucleotides, the CDR3 is TGTGCCAGCAGCCGACAAAGACTAGCGGGAGGGCCGGGCACCGGGGAGCTGTTTTTT. This rearrangement joins TRBV11-2 to TRBJ2-2; the match to TRBD2 covers 14 bases. This CDR3 contains 19 residues. The germline V gene has CDR1 SGHAT and CDR2 FQNNGV. Losses at the gene ends were 5 bases for V and 4 bases for J; bases not matched to a gene: 12.

This clone is medium-sized (0.01 to 0.1%). The chain employs TRBV27 and TRBJ2-7; D might be TRBD2 (6 bases). The CDR3 contains 13 residues. Germline values: CDR1 MNHEY, CDR2 SMNVEV (reference sequence). The V end lost 6 bases, the J end lost 6 bases, and 15 bases lay between the germline ends. CDR3 in DNA: TGTGCCAGCAGCCTCGATTCGCGGGGCGAGCAGTACTTC. This gives the protein CASSLDSRGEQYF.

The chain employs TRBV3-1 (or the pseudogene TRBV3-2) and TRBJ2-3, with 8 positions matching TRBD2. In germline, CDR1 is LGHDT, CDR2 YNNKEL (reference sequence). V shed 3 bases, J shed 0 bases, and the junction held 5 bases outside the gene matches. CDR3 length equals 16 residues. The CDR3 spells CASSHPSGFSTDTQYF. The CDR3 bases are TGTGCCAGCAGCCACCCTAGCGGGTTTAGCACAGATACGCAGTATTTT.

The chain has TRBV18 and TRBJ1-3; D unclear. Trimming took 2 bases from V and 2 from J, leaving 13 bases between them. Germline CDR1 KGHSH, CDR2 LQKENI. There are 16 residues in the CDR3. The CDR3 DNA reads as TGTGCCAGCTCACCAGGAGTGCCAGCCCCTGGAAACACCATATATTTT. This encodes CASSPGVPAPGNTIYF. Supplemented by reference TRBV18 and TRBJ1-3, the full variable domain reads NAGVMQNPRHLVRRRGQEARLRCSPMKGHSHVYWYRQLPEEGLKFMVYLQKENIIDESGMPKERFSAEFPKEGPSILRIQQVVRGDSAAYFCASSPGVPAPGNTIYFGEGSWLTVV.

This clone was seen repeatedly, ten times or more. This chain joins TRBV30 and TRBJ1-2, with TRBD1 matching over 7 bases. The CDR3 sequence is 12 residues long. Trimming cost V 8 bases and J 4 bases; bases outside gene matches: 7. Germline V lookup: CDR1 GTSNPN, CDR2 SVGIG (reference sequence). In DNA form, the CDR3 reads TGTGCCGGCAAGACAGGGACCTATGGCTACACCTTC. This gives the protein CAGKTGTYGYTF.

The rearrangement links TRBV11-2 to TRBJ2-1; tentatively, D is TRBD1 (5 bases). With 1 base removed from V and 8 bases from J, the gap between germline ends came to 15 bases. Germline-derived CDR1 and CDR2 are SGHAT and FQNNGV. The CDR3 totals 15 residues. The CDR3 sequence is CASSLARDSLYEQFF. The CDR3 DNA sequence: TGTGCCAGCAGCTTAGCCCGCGACAGCCTATATGAGCAGTTCTTC.

A single count supports this clone. The chain couples TRBV4-1 to TRBJ2-1; 9 bases align to TRBD2. Germline V gives CDR1 MGHRA, CDR2 YSYEKL. The CDR3 length is 16 residues. The J segment lost 13 bases and the V segment lost 3 bases, leaving 16 bases of the junction unmatched. The CDR3 DNA reads TGCGCCAGCAGCCACAGAGCGGGGGGCCGCCCTACGGAACAGTTCTTC. It translates to CASSHRAGGRPTEQFF.

CDR3 sequence (DNA): TGTGCCAGCAGTTTGACAGGGGGAGTCTATGGCTACACCTTC. Amino acids: CASSLTGGVYGYTF. The rearrangement joins TRBV28 to TRBJ1-2; 9 bases match TRBD1. This CDR3 comprises 14 residues. V gave up 3 bases and J gave up 4 bases; unmatched junction bases: 3. Germline-derived CDR1 and CDR2 are MDHEN and SYDVKM.